This paragraph covers one T cell receptor beta chain sequence. This clone was seen a single time. Its antigen remains unidentified. No quality values exist for individual bases; no much larger clone is one base distant. Taken from the germline V gene, the CDR1 and CDR2 loops are MGHRA and YSYEKL. The CDR3 has 15 amino acids, counting the end cysteine and phenylalanine. Only the CDR3 DNA is retained, 45 bases long and in frame from the first base. Germline trimming amounts to 1 base on V and 3 bases on J, with 3 as the count of junction bases outside the gene matches. This specimen belongs to a study of technical replicates of blood from several donors (dated by TCRdb to about 2017). Libraries were prepared through the immunoSEQ multiplex PCR assay. TCRdb stores this immuneACCESS table with in-frame sequences only. Part of the clones is absent; in the studies checked, under half of the shortfall reflects unresolved V genes, and no reason is known for the rest. Within this sample are approximately 79,000 clones, with 95% to 97% of them counted one time only. 0.18% of the sample is taken by the ten largest.

The sequence derives from a human donor in good health. What was sequenced was T cells isolated from PBMCs. The chain uses TRBV4-1 and TRBJ2-1; 7 nucleotides in the junction match TRBD2. The CDR3 sequence is CASSQGEGDYNEQFF. In nucleotides, the sequence is TGCGCCAGCAGCCAAGGGGAGGGCGACTACAATGAGCAGTTCTTC.